The 21 T cell receptor beta chains below were found in one sample sequenced in a study of breast tumors, draining lymph nodes, adjacent tissues. From the multiplex PCR reads, TCRdb called clonotypes with MiXCR, one entry per CDR3 protein. In the table there are fewer than 80,000 distinct CDR3 sequences, roughly 40% of which are singletons. The sequenced sample consisted of breast tumor tissue. The receptor source for this set is a female donor with breast cancer. Some clones in this sample may be carry-over from other donors' samples.

This clonotype is labeled as medium-sized. The chain has TRBV7-2 and TRBJ2-1; D remains ambiguous. The germline V gene has CDR1 SGHTA and CDR2 FQGNSA. V gave up 6 bases and J gave up 0 bases, with 12 bases separating them. The CDR3 spans 15 residues. The CDR3 here is CASSSVSSSYNEQFF. CDR3 sequence (DNA): TGTGCCAGCAGTTCCGTATCCAGCTCCTACAATGAGCAGTTCTTC.

Ten or more counts support this clonotype. As DNA, the CDR3 is TGCAGTGCTGTGCAGGGTCGGGCCCAGTACTTC. Its translation: CSAVQGRAQYF. V gene TRBV20-1 combines with J gene TRBJ2-5, with D perhaps TRBD1 (5 bases). V lost 5 bases to trimming and J lost 9 bases, with 13 bases between them. CDR3 length: 11 residues. CDR1 and CDR2 from the germline V gene are DFQATT and SNEGSKA (reference sequence).

This clonotype was recorded once. The chain joins TRBV12-3 or TRBV12-4 to TRBJ2-6; D is ambiguous. The CDR3 contains 13 residues. Trimming removed 7 bases from V and 4 bases from J, with 8 bases in between. CDR3 region: CASILTGANVLTF. DNA for the CDR3: TGTGCCAGCATCCTAACAGGGGCCAACGTCCTGACTTTC.

This clonotype was seen ten or more times. CDR3: CASSIWRTSSLYGYTF. In DNA form, the CDR3 reads TGTGCCAGCAGCATCTGGAGGACGTCTTCCCTCTATGGCTACACCTTC. The V gene is TRBV3-1, the J gene TRBJ1-2; no firm D call. V shed 5 bases and J shed 4 bases, with 20 bases lying between them. Per germline, CDR1 LGHDT and CDR2 YNNKEL (reference sequence). This CDR3 has 16 residues.

A few counts support this clonotype. Given a much more abundant clone one base away, this may be a read error. This chain links TRBV6-4 with TRBJ2-3, with TRBD2 identical over 8 bases. After removal of 5 bases from V and 14 bases from J, the junction contained 9 bases not matched to a gene. In germline, CDR1 is MRHNA, CDR2 SNTAGT. The CDR3 loop spans 12 amino acids. The CDR3 DNA reads as TGTGCCAGCAGTCACCAAGCGGGAGCTTGGTATTTT. This gives the protein CASSHQAGAWYF.

This clonotype was picked up many times. The V call is TRBV19, the J call TRBJ1-5, with 8 bases matching TRBD1. Trimming took 5 bases from V and 6 from J; bases not matched to a gene: 12. CDR1 LNHDA and CDR2 SQIVND come from the germline V gene (reference sequence). The CDR3 spans 16 residues. CDR3 nucleotide sequence: TGTGCCAGTAGTCCCCCCCGGACAGGGAGTGCTCAGCCCCAGCATTTT. Residues: CASSPPRTGSAQPQHF. The full variable domain, completed using reference TRBV19 and TRBJ1-5, is DGGITQSPKYLFRKEGQNVTLSCEQNLNHDAMYWYRQDPGQGLRLIYYSQIVNDFQKGDIAEGYSVSREKKESFPLTVTSAQKNPTAFYLCASSPPRTGSAQPQHFGDGTRLSIL.

The gene calls are TRBV19 and TRBJ1-6, with a possible D match to TRBD1 (6 bases). V lost 6 bases and J 6 bases, leaving 12 bases between the germline ends. Per germline, CDR1 LNHDA and CDR2 SQIVND (reference sequence). The CDR3 runs 14 residues. The CDR3 here is CASRRQGSNSPLHF. In DNA form, the CDR3 reads TGTGCCAGTAGGCGGCAGGGGAGTAATTCACCCCTCCACTTT.

This clonotype occurred many times. The chain uses TRBV2 and TRBJ2-1, with 8 bases that match TRBD2. The CDR3 has 14 residues. Germline CDR1 is SNHLY and CDR2 is FYNNEI. With V trimmed by 7 bases and J by 1 base, 3 bases remained unmatched. The CDR3: CASMAGGSYNEQFF. The CDR3 DNA is TGTGCCAGCATGGCGGGGGGATCCTACAATGAGCAGTTCTTC. Full variable domain (remainder filled in from reference TRBV2 and TRBJ2-1): EPEVTQTPSHQVTQMGQEVILRCVPISNHLYFYWYRQILGQKVEFLVSFYNNEISEKSEIFDDQFSVERPDGSNFTLKIRSTKLEDSAMYFCASMAGGSYNEQFFGPGTRLTVL.

Notes on this clonotype: Because it lacks the conserved phenylalanine or tryptophan at the end, this CDR3 is likely a read error. This chain joins TRBV15 and TRBJ2-2; no definite D call. V shed 0 bases and J shed 12 bases, with 14 bases lying between them. Germline CDR1 is LNHNV and CDR2 is YYDKDF (reference sequence). The CDR3 extends over 14 amino acids. This CDR3 reads CATSRDHQSRKLFL. The CDR3 nucleotides read TGTGCCACCAGCAGAGATCACCAGTCCCGGAAGCTGTTTCTT.

This clonotype was seen ten or more times. This chain joins TRBV9 and TRBJ1-3, with 7 bases identical to TRBD1. V lost 3 bases and J lost 7; bases outside the gene matches: 10. This CDR3 has 15 amino acids. The germline gives CDR1 SGDLS, CDR2 YYNGEE. The CDR3 DNA is TGTGCCAGCAGCGGGGGACAGCACTTGTGGAACACCATATATTTT. Translated, it gives CASSGGQHLWNTIYF.

At least ten counts were recorded for this clonotype. The genes are TRBV24-1 and TRBJ2-7; D ambiguous. V lost 0 bases to trimming and J lost 6 bases, with 2 bases between them. The CDR3 runs to 11 residues. CDR1 is KGHDR, CDR2 SFDVKD, per germline. The CDR3 DNA reads TGTGCCACCAGTGATTTGGTCGAGCAGTACTTC. Residues: CATSDLVEQYF.

The table lists this clonotype with many counts. The rearrangement links TRBV7-2 to TRBJ2-1; D is uncertain. In germline, CDR1 is SGHTA, CDR2 FQGNSA. This CDR3 spans 15 amino acids. The V and J ends lost 2 bases and 5 bases respectively, with 13 bases between them. The CDR3 protein is CASSLSYVSNNEQFF. As DNA, the CDR3 is TGTGCCAGCAGCTTAAGCTACGTGTCAAACAATGAGCAGTTCTTC.

In this sample, this clonotype turned up many times. The chain employs TRBV9 and TRBJ2-3; 14 bases match TRBD2. In germline, CDR1 is SGDLS, CDR2 YYNGEE. The CDR3 totals 17 residues. V dropped 4 bases and J dropped 1; count of bases not matched to a gene: 5. The chain's CDR3 is CASSPPGLAGGTDTQYF. The CDR3, as DNA: TGTGCCAGCAGCCCCCCGGGACTAGCGGGGGGCACAGATACGCAGTATTTT.

This clonotype was counted a few times. Mismatch with germline at one junction end may stem from a read error. This chain joins TRBV20-1 and TRBJ2-6; 8 bases agree with TRBD2. Germline assignment: CDR1 DFQATT and CDR2 SNEGSKA (reference sequence). The CDR3 has 12 amino acids. As DNA, the CDR3 is TGCAGCGCTAGCGGGGGGGCCAACGTCCTGACTTTC. Translating gives CSASGGANVLTF.

In this sample, this clonotype turned up many times. The gene calls are TRBV5-1 and TRBJ1-2, with D possibly matching TRBD1 (6 bases). V was pared by 0 bases and J by 2 bases, with 14 bases between. The CDR3 is 16 residues long. Germline lookup yields CDR1 SGHRS and CDR2 YFSETQ. This CDR3 is CASSLAGTHSNYGYTF. Here the CDR3 DNA reads TGCGCCAGCAGCTTGGCCGGGACACACTCCAACTATGGCTACACCTTC.

This clonotype came up many times. The chain joins TRBV5-8 to TRBJ1-2, with D unresolved. The CDR3 consists of 11 residues. Germline CDR1 is SGHTS and CDR2 is YDEGEE. CDR3 nucleotide sequence: TGTGCAGTGGGCAGTTCAGGCGGCTACACCTTC. This translates into CAVGSSGGYTF.

This clonotype was counted at least ten times. This chain connects TRBV18 to TRBJ1-5, with D uncertain. The V end was cut by 4 bases, the J end by 8 bases, with 21 bases between. This CDR3 contains 16 residues. From germline, CDR1 is KGHSH and CDR2 LQKENI. The DNA for the CDR3 is TGTGCCAGCTCACTCGGCTCCGGGCCCCAAGGTGAGCCCCAGCATTTT. Its protein is CASSLGSGPQGEPQHF.

The chain employs TRBV7-2 and TRBJ2-7; D unresolved. The CDR3 spans 15 residues. Germline CDR1 SGHTA, CDR2 FQGNSA. V gave up 5 bases and J gave up 3 bases, with 17 bases separating them. CDR3 protein: CASSPRQITGYEQYF. Written as DNA, the CDR3 is TGTGCCAGCAGCCCCCGTCAGATAACGGGCTACGAGCAGTACTTC. The full variable domain, in which reference TRBV7-2 and TRBJ2-7 provide the parts outside the CDR3, is GAGVSQSPSNKVTEKGKDVELRCDPISGHTALYWYRQSLGQGLEFLIYFQGNSAPDKSGLPSDRFSAERTGGSVSTLTIQRTQQEDSAVYLCASSPRQITGYEQYFGPGTRLTVT.

The chain couples TRBV9 to TRBJ1-4; D is perhaps TRBD1 (6 bases). The germline V and J ends were trimmed by 3 bases and 4 bases, with 10 bases remaining between them. The CDR3 is 14 amino acids. From germline, CDR1 is SGDLS and CDR2 YYNGEE. CDR3 coding DNA: TGTGCCAGCAGCGGCGGACAGCGTAATGAAAAACTGTTTTTT. Its translation is CASSGGQRNEKLFF.

The chain is built from TRBV15 and TRBJ2-7; 9 bases are shared with TRBD2. Germline lookup yields CDR1 LNHNV and CDR2 YYDKDF (reference sequence). This CDR3 is 16 amino acids long. V lost 1 base and J lost 2; bases outside the gene matches: 6. The CDR3 protein is CATSRGGRGGPYEQYF. Here the CDR3 DNA reads TGTGCCACCAGCAGAGGTGGGCGGGGGGGACCCTACGAGCAGTACTTC.

This clonotype was recorded at least ten times. The genes are TRBV6-5 and TRBJ2-2; D is unclear. The germline gives CDR1 MNHEY, CDR2 SVGAGI. The CDR3 contains 13 residues. V lost 1 base to trimming and J lost 5 bases, with 5 bases between them. The CDR3 DNA reads as TGTGCCAGCAGTTACTTTTATACCGGGGAGCTGTTTTTT. Translating gives CASSYFYTGELFF.